Listed below are T cell receptor beta chains from one sample, sequenced in a study of T cells expressing NK-cell markers. TCRdb re-called the 5' RACE reads; every CDR3 protein appears as one record, without DNA. The sample has about 460,000 distinct CDR3 sequences. Sequenced: blood T cells: a sorted CD56 or NKG2C T cell subset, CD4+ or CD8+ T cells, or bulk PBMC T cells (not recorded which). These receptors were collected from a woman between 45 and 65 years old in good health. The CDR3 runs from the conserved cysteine through the conserved F or W.

J,length,V,CDR3
TRBJ2-1,13,TRBV12-3/TRBV12-4,CATRSLLYNEQFF
TRBJ2-5,15,TRBV11-1,CASSPDSQSAETQYF
TRBJ2-5,16,TRBV7-2,CASSWGLAGGIETQYF
TRBJ1-1,12,TRBV20-1,CSARRGSTEAFF
TRBJ2-3,11,TRBV10-3,CAITDIDTQYF
TRBJ2-4,18,TRBV5-1,CASRSETGEMGAKNIQYF
TRBJ2-7,14,TRBV6-2/TRBV6-3,CASSYREYGYEQYF
TRBJ1-2,13,TRBV12-3/TRBV12-4,CASSLGQRWGYTF
TRBJ2-2,16,TRBV25-1,CASSARRIGNTGELFF
TRBJ2-2,15,TRBV7-8,CASSPDWEGTGELFF
TRBJ2-5,15,TRBV24-1,CATSDLPRVQETQYF
TRBJ2-3,17,TRBV12-3/TRBV12-4,CASSSPTSGSITDTQYF
TRBJ1-6,13,TRBV7-2,CASSPTVVSPLHF
TRBJ2-1,14,TRBV6-6,CASWTPSSYNEQFF
TRBJ2-1,14,TRBV5-1,CASSLGSRGNEQFF
TRBJ2-1,13,TRBV27,CASRTGGYNEQFF
TRBJ2-1,15,TRBV20-1,CSAPTGASSYNEQFF
TRBJ1-1,16,TRBV14,CASSLPKGTMNTEAFF
TRBJ2-3,11,TRBV29-1,CSVVHTNTQYF
TRBJ2-1,14,TRBV12-3/TRBV12-4,CASLSGGSFDEQFF
TRBJ2-4,17,TRBV12-3/TRBV12-4,CASRPGKGEVAKNIQYF
TRBJ2-3,15,TRBV5-1,CASSLDRAGTDTQYF